The 17 T cell receptor beta chains below come from one sample, sequenced in a study of CD8+CD57+ T cells in acquired aplastic anemia. The template used for profiling TCR beta VDJ and CDR3 was genomic DNA. TCRdb called the reads again in MiXCR, with one record for every CDR3 protein. In the table there are about 180,000 distinct CDR3 sequences, 55% to 65% of which are singletons. Those patients picked for sequencing had displayed CD8+CD57+ cell expansion on flow cytometry. The sample consisted of sorted CD4+, CD8+, or CD8+CD57+ T cells (not recorded which) from PBMCs. These receptors were obtained from a human donor with aplastic anemia.

This clonotype was seen more than once but under ten times. The chain combines TRBV9 with TRBJ1-1; a weak D match, TRBD1 (5 bases). V was pared by 3 bases and J by 11 bases, with 14 bases between. CDR3 length: 12 amino acids. Germline CDR1 is SGDLS and CDR2 is YYNGEE. The CDR3 spells CASSGGAGEAFF. The CDR3 DNA reads TGTGCCAGCAGCGGCGGGGCCGGCGAGGCTTTCTTT.

The chain is built from TRBV12-3 or TRBV12-4 and TRBJ1-5; a possible D gene is TRBD1 (6 bases). Trimming left V 6 bases short and J 7 bases short, with 19 bases between. This CDR3 has 15 amino acids. The CDR3 DNA reads as TGTGCCAGCAGCACTACAGGGAAGTCTGTCCAGCCCCAGCATTTT. It specifies CASSTTGKSVQPQHF.

This clonotype was recorded at least ten times. This chain uses TRBV7-9 with TRBJ1-1; D possibly corresponds to TRBD1 (5 bases). CDR3 length: 13 residues. With 4 bases removed from V and 3 bases from J, the gap between germline ends came to 9 bases. Germline V gene lookup returns CDR1 SEHNR and CDR2 FQNEAQ (reference sequence). The CDR3 reads CASSSPGDTEAFF. The CDR3 coding sequence is TGTGCCAGCAGCTCGCCGGGGGACACTGAAGCTTTCTTT.

The J gene is TRBJ1-1, the V gene TRBV19, with D unresolved. The CDR3 consists of 15 residues. The ends were cut back, 7 bases at V and 11 bases at J, with 26 bases in the middle. Germline V gene lookup returns CDR1 LNHDA and CDR2 SQIVND (reference sequence). Here the CDR3 DNA reads TGTGCCAGTATCGAACTAGGGTCGGAAGATGTGTATGCTTTCTTT. Translated, it gives CASIELGSEDVYAFF.

The V gene is TRBV5-1, the J gene TRBJ1-2; D unresolved. This CDR3 is 14 amino acids long. Looked up from germline, CDR1 is SGHRS and CDR2 is YFSETQ. Deletions cut 3 bases from V and 1 base from J, with 10 bases between. CDR3: CASSSLQDNYGYTF. In nucleotides, the CDR3 is TGCGCCAGCAGCTCCCTCCAGGATAACTATGGCTACACCTTC.

The chain employs TRBV15 and TRBJ1-5; 7 positions match TRBD1. This CDR3 has 14 amino acids. The V gene end was trimmed by 2 bases and the J gene end by 6 bases; junction bases not matched to a gene: 4. The germline CDR1 and CDR2 sequences are LNHNV and YYDKDF (reference sequence). Here the CDR3 DNA reads TGTGCCACCAGCAGAACAGGGGCGGTTCAGCCCCAGCATTTT. This translates into CATSRTGAVQPQHF.

This clonotype appeared many times. This may arise from a read error, as a much more abundant clone is one base away. The gene calls are TRBV10-3 and TRBJ1-2; D possibly corresponds to TRBD1 (6 bases). This CDR3 spans 13 amino acids. CDR1 is ENHRY, CDR2 SYGVKD, per germline. CDR3 sequence: CATSVGQYYGYTF. Written as DNA, the CDR3 is TGTGCCACCAGTGTAGGACAGTACTATGGCTACACCTTC.

The gene calls are TRBV29-1 and TRBJ1-1, with 9 bases aligning to TRBD1. The CDR3 runs to 15 residues. Trimming cost V 7 bases and J 7 bases; bases outside gene matches: 16. Germline CDR1 reads SQVTM; CDR2 reads ANQGSEA. This CDR3 reads CSGKTGTGWFGEAFF. CDR3 sequence (DNA): TGCAGCGGTAAGACCGGGACAGGGTGGTTTGGTGAAGCTTTCTTT.

The chain uses TRBV15 and TRBJ1-2, with TRBD1 identical over 9 bases. This CDR3 spans 17 amino acids. Unmatched junction bases numbered 9, after V lost 0 bases and J lost 4 bases. Germline V CDR1 and CDR2: LNHNV, YYDKDF (reference sequence). Here the CDR3 DNA reads TGTGCCACCAGCAGAGATAGGGGACAGGGACTGGGCTATGGCTACACCTTC. Its protein is CATSRDRGQGLGYGYTF. The full variable domain, rest sourced from reference TRBV15 and TRBJ1-2, is DAMVIQNPRYQVTQFGKPVTLSCSQTLNHNVMYWYQQKSSQAPKLLFHYYDKDFNNEADTPDNFQSRRPNTSFCFLDIRSPGLGDTAMYLCATSRDRGQGLGYGYTFGSGTRLTVV.

CDR3 sequence: CASGNQETQETQYF. In DNA form, the CDR3 reads TGCGCCAGCGGTAATCAGGAGACCCAAGAGACCCAGTACTTC. The chain employs TRBV5-1 and TRBJ2-5; no definite D call. V gave up 7 bases and J gave up 1 base, with 14 bases separating them. Germline V gene data show CDR1 as SGHRS and CDR2 as YFSETQ. CDR3 length: 14 residues.

Regarding this clonotype: An end of the junction differs from the germline gene, which may be a read error. V is TRBV29-1 and J is TRBJ2-1; D is possibly TRBD2 (5 bases). This CDR3 is built from 11 residues. Germline CDR1 reads SQVTM; CDR2 reads ANQGSEA. The CDR3 sequence: CSVSQRNEQLF. DNA for the CDR3: TGCAGCGTCAGCCAGCGGAATGAGCAGCTCTTC.

J is TRBJ1-2 and V is TRBV10-3; D unclear. The V end lost 10 bases, the J end lost 5 bases, and 17 bases lay between the germline ends. Germline V gives CDR1 ENHRY, CDR2 SYGVKD. The CDR3 totals 13 residues. The CDR3 region is CASSQVLRYGYTF. The CDR3 DNA sequence: TGTGCCAGCTCCCAGGTTCTTAGGTATGGCTACACCTTC.

The chain uses TRBV19 and TRBJ2-1; either TRBD1 or TRBD2 may supply D (5 bases each). The germline V gene has CDR1 LNHDA and CDR2 SQIVND (reference sequence). Deletions cut 6 bases from V and 6 bases from J, with 15 bases between. The CDR3 runs 14 residues. The CDR3 region has the DNA TGTGCCAGTAGAGCTCCTGGGACCTCCAATGAGCAGTTCTTC. It codes for CASRAPGTSNEQFF.

J is TRBJ1-1 and V is TRBV7-2, with 11 nucleotides matching TRBD1. This CDR3 is 15 amino acids long. V shed 4 bases and J 4 bases; nucleotides not matched to a gene: 5. Germline V gene data show CDR1 as SGHTA and CDR2 as FQGNSA. This CDR3 is CASSWTGGGGTEAFF. CDR3 nucleotide sequence: TGTGCCAGCAGCTGGACAGGGGGCGGGGGCACTGAAGCTTTCTTT. The variable domain in full, with the rest retrieved from reference TRBV7-2 and TRBJ1-1, is GAGVSQSPSNKVTEKGKDVELRCDPISGHTALYWYRQSLGQGLEFLIYFQGNSAPDKSGLPSDRFSAERTGGSVSTLTIQRTQQEDSAVYLCASSWTGGGGTEAFFGQGTRLTVV.

CDR3 sequence reads: CASSQGGIQETQYF. The CDR3 DNA sequence: TGTGCCAGCAGCCAGGGAGGTATCCAAGAGACCCAGTACTTC. The gene calls are TRBV7-6 and TRBJ2-5, with D possibly TRBD2 on 6 matching bases. V was trimmed by 5 bases and J by 1 base, leaving 11 bases between them. Germline-derived CDR1 and CDR2 are SGHVS and FNYEAQ. The CDR3 covers 14 residues.

This clonotype was picked up many times. The J gene is TRBJ2-7, the V gene TRBV10-3, with 8 nucleotides matching TRBD2. This CDR3 is built from 15 residues. Germline-derived CDR1 and CDR2 are ENHRY and SYGVKD. The V segment lost 3 bases and the J segment 7 bases; nucleotides outside the gene matches: 11. The CDR3 bases are TGTGCCATCAGTGATAGCGGGGCTTCCGCCGGAGAGCAGTACTTC. Residues: CAISDSGASAGEQYF.

This clonotype was found many times. This chain joins TRBV27 and TRBJ2-1; 7 nucleotides align to TRBD2. The J segment lost 7 bases and the V segment lost 6 bases, leaving 12 bases of the junction unmatched. The CDR3 extends over 15 amino acids. In germline, CDR1 is MNHEY, CDR2 SMNVEV (reference sequence). The CDR3 coding sequence is TGTGCCAGCAGATCTCCATTGGGACTATGGAATGAGCAGTTCTTC. This translates into CASRSPLGLWNEQFF.